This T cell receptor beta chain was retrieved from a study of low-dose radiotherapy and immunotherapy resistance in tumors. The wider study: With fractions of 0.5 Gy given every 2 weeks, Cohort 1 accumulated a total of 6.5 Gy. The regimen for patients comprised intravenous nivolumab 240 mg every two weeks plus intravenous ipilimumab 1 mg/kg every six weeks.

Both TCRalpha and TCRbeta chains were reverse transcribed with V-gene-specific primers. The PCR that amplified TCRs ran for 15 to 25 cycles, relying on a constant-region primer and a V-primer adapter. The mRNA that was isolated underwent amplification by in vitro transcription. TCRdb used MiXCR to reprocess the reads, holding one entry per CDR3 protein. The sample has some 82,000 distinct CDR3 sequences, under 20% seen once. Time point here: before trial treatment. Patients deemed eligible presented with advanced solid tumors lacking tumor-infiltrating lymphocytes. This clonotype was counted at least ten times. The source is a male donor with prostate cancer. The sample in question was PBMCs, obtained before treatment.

The CDR3 spells CASSVTGTSGTDTQYF. CDR3 DNA sequence: TGTGCCAGCAGTGTTACCGGGACTAGCGGTACAGATACGCAGTATTTT. The genes are TRBV2 and TRBJ2-3; 11 positions agree with TRBD2. Germline V gives CDR1 SNHLY, CDR2 FYNNEI. J gave up 3 bases and V 4 bases, and 6 bases lay outside the gene matches. The CDR3 is 16 amino acids.